This TCR beta chain derives from a study of blood T cell repertoires in COVID-19. Study in general: Acute-phase and convalescent COVID-19 samples originated in the United States, Italy and Spain. Nucleic acid was either cDNA or gDNA, and it came from T cells, B-cell-depleted T cells, or PBMCs.

In the authors' workflow: Estimated nucleated cell counts came from reference gene primer amplification. Sequenced by immunoSEQ multiplex PCR; TCRdb stores in-frame clones only, minus some. V, J and clone size are those of that table, while D and trimming were read from the DNA. This table has roughly 73,000 clones, about 84% appearing once. This CDR3 spans 16 amino acids. V lost 1 base and J 2 bases, leaving 13 bases between the germline ends. In germline, CDR1 is MNHNS, CDR2 SASEGT. What was sequenced was peripheral blood. The receptor was derived from a woman in her sixties with acute or convalescent COVID-19. The chain joins TRBV6-1 to TRBJ2-3; a possible D gene is TRBD2 (6 bases). The CDR3 region has the DNA TGTGCCAGCAGTGAAGGACGGGGGTCACACACAGATACGCAGTATTTT. Translation: CASSEGRGSHTDTQYF.